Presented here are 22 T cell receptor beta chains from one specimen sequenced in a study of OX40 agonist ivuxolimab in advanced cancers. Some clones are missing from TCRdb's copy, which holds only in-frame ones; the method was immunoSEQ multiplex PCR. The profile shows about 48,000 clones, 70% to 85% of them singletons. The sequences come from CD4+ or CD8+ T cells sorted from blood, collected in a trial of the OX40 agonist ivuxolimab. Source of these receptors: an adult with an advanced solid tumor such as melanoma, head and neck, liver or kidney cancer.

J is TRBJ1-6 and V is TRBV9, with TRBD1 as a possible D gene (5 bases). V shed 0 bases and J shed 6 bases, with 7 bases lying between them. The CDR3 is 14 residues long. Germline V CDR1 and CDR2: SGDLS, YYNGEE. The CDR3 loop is CASSVADINSPLHF. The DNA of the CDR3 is TGTGCCAGCAGCGTAGCGGACATTAATTCACCCCTCCACTTT.

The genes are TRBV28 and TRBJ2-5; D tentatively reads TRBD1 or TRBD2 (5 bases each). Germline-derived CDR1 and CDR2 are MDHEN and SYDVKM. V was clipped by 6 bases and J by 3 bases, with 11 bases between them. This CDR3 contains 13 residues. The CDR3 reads CASRKRGKETQYF. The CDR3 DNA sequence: TGTGCCAGCAGAAAGAGGGGAAAAGAGACCCAGTACTTC.

CDR3 in DNA: TGTGCCAGCAGGCGTCCGGGACAGGGGGCGCGAACCGGGGAGCTGTTTTTT. It yields the protein CASRRPGQGARTGELFF. The J gene is TRBJ2-2, the V gene TRBV7-2; 12 bases match TRBD1. The V gene end was trimmed by 6 bases and the J gene end by 5 bases; junction bases not matched to a gene: 10. Germline values: CDR1 SGHTA, CDR2 FQGNSA. The length of the CDR3 is 17 residues.

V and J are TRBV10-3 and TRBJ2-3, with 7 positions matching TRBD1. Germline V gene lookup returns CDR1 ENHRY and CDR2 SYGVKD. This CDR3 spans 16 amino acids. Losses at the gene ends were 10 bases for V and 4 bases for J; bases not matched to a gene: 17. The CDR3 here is CAKGTNRGWLSDTQYF. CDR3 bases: TGTGCCAAAGGGACCAACAGGGGATGGTTGTCAGATACGCAGTATTTT.

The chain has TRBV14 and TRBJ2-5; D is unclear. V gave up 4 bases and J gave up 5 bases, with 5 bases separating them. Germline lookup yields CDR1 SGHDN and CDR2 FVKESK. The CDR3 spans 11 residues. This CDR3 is CASSRSETQYF. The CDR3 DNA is TGTGCCAGCAGCCGGTCGGAGACCCAGTACTTC.

Here the CDR3 reads CASKRGTTDTQYF. CDR3 DNA: TGTGCCAGCAAACGAGGCACCACAGATACGCAGTATTTT. V and J are TRBV2 and TRBJ2-3; D is unresolved. V was cut by 7 bases and J by 2 bases, with 10 bases left in between. Germline V lookup: CDR1 SNHLY, CDR2 FYNNEI. This CDR3 is built from 13 residues.

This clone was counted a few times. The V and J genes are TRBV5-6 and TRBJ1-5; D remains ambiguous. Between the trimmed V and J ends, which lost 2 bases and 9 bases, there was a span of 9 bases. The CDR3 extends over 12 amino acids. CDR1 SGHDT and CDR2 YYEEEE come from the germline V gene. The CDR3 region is CASSLAFGPQHF. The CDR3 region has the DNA TGTGCCAGCAGCTTAGCGTTCGGGCCCCAGCATTTT. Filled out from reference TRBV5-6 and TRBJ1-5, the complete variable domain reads DAGVTQSPTHLIKTRGQQVTLRCSPKSGHDTVSWYQQALGQGPQFIFQYYEEEERQRGNFPDRFSGHQFPNYSSELNVNALLLGDSALYLCASSLAFGPQHFGDGTRLSIL.

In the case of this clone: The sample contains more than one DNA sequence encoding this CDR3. The CDR3 here is CAITDRNTGELFF. The CDR3 nucleotides read TGTGCCATCACCGACAGGAATACCGGGGAGCTGTTTTTT. This rearrangement joins TRBV10-3 to TRBJ2-2; TRBD1 might be the D (6 bases). CDR3 length: 13 amino acids. Germline V lookup: CDR1 ENHRY, CDR2 SYGVKD. Trimming pared 7 bases from V and 5 bases from J, leaving 11 bases between.

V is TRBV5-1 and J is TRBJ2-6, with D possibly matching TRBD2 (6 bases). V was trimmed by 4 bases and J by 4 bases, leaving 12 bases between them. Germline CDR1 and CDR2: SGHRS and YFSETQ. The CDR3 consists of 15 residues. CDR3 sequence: CASSPMEGGANVLTF. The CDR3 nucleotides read TGCGCCAGCAGCCCTATGGAGGGCGGGGCCAACGTCCTGACTTTC.

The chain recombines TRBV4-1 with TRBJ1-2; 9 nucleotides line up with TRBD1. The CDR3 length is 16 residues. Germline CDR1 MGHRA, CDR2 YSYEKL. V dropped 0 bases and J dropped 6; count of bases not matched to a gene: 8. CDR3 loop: CASSQDIGQGFDGYTF. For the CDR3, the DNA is TGCGCCAGCAGCCAAGATATCGGACAGGGGTTCGATGGCTACACCTTC.

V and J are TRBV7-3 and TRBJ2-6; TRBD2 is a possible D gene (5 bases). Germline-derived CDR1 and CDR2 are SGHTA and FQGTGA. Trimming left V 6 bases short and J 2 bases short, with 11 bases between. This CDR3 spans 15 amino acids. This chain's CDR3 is CASSRGLPGANVLTF. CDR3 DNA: TGTGCCAGCAGTCGAGGGTTGCCTGGGGCCAACGTCCTGACTTTC. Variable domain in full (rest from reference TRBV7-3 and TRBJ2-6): GAGVSQTPSNKVTEKGKYVELRCDPISGHTALYWYRQSLGQGPEFLIYFQGTGAADDSGLPNDRFFAVRPEGSVSTLKIQRTERGDSAVYLCASSRGLPGANVLTFGAGSRLTVL.

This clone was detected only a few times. DNA for the CDR3: TGTGCCAGCAAGGGACCGAGGGCAGATACGCAGTATTTT. It translates to CASKGPRADTQYF. This chain joins TRBV2 and TRBJ2-3; possibly TRBD1 or TRBD2 for D (5 bases each). The germline V and J ends were trimmed by 7 bases and 4 bases, with 12 bases remaining between them. Germline V gives CDR1 SNHLY, CDR2 FYNNEI. This CDR3 is built from 13 residues.

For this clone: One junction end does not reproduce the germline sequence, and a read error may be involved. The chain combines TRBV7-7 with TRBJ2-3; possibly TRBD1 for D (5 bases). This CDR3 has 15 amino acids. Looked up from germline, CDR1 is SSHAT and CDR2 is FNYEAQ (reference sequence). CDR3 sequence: CASSLGVTSTDTQYF. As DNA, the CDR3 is TGTGCTAGCAGCTTAGGGGTGACTAGCACAGATACGCAGTATTTT.

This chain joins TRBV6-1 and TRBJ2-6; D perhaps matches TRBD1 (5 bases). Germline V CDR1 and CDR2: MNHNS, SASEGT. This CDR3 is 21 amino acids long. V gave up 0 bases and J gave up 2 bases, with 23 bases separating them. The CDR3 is CASSEALSLSVGLTGANVLTF. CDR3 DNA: TGTGCCAGCAGTGAAGCACTTTCTTTAAGTGTGGGGCTAACTGGGGCCAACGTCCTGACTTTC.

The CDR3 here is CSASFGREQYF. For the CDR3, the DNA is TGCAGCGCCAGTTTTGGACGCGAGCAGTACTTC. The J gene is TRBJ2-7, the V gene TRBV29-1; no reliable D call. Germline V gene data show CDR1 as SQVTM and CDR2 as ANQGSEA. The V gene lost 7 bases and the J gene lost 6 bases, with 13 bases spanning the gap. The CDR3 contains 11 residues.

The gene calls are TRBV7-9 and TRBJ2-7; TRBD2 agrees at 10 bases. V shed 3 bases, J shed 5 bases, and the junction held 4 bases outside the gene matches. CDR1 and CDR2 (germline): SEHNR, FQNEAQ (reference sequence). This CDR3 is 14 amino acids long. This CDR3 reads CASSLPSGSDEQYF. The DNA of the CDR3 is TGTGCCAGCAGCTTGCCTAGCGGGAGTGACGAGCAGTACTTC.

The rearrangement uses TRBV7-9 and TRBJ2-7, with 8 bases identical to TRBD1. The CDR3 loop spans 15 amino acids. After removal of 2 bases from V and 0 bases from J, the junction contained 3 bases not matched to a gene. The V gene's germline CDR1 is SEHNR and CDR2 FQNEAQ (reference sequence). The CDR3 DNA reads TGTGCCAGCAGCTTATCAGGGACAGGCTCCTACGAGCAGTACTTC. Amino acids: CASSLSGTGSYEQYF.

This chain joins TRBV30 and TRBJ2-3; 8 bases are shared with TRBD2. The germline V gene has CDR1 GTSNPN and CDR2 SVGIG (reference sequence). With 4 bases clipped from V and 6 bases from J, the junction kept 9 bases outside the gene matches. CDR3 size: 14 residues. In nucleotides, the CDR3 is TGTGCCTGGACAACTAGCGGCGGACTGGATACGCAGTATTTT. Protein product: CAWTTSGGLDTQYF. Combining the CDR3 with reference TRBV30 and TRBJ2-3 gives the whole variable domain SQTIHQWPATLVQPVGSPLSLECTVEGTSNPNLYWYRQAAGRGLQLLFYSVGIGQISSEVPQNLSASRPQDRQFILSSKKLLLSDSGFYLCAWTTSGGLDTQYFGPGTRLTVL.

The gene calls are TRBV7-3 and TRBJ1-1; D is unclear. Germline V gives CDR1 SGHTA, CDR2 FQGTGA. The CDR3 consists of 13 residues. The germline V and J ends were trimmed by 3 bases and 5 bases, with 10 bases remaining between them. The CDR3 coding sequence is TGTGCCAGCAGCTTGATAGGGAGGACTGAAGCTTTCTTT. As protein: CASSLIGRTEAFF.

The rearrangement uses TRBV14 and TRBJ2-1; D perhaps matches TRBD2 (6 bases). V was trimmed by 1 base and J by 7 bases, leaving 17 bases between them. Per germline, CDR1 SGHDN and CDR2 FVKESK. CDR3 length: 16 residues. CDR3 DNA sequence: TGTGCCAGCAGCCAAGTCCCCGGGAGCGAAAGGAATGAGCAGTTCTTC. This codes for CASSQVPGSERNEQFF.

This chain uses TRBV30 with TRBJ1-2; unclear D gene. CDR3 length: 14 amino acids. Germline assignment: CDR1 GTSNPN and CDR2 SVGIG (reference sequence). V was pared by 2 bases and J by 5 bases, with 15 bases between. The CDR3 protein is CAWSPSLGIYGYTF. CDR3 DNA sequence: TGTGCCTGGAGTCCGTCCTTGGGGATTTATGGCTACACCTTC.

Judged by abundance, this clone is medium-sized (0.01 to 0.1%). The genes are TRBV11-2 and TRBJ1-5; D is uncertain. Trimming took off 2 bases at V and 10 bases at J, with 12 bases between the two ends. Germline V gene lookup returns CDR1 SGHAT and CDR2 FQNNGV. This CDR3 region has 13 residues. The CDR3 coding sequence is TGTGCCAGCAGCTTACAATTAAGGGCTCCCCAGCATTTT. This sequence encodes CASSLQLRAPQHF.